This TCR beta chain was profiled in a study of regulatory T cells in long-lasting Graves disease. V trimming: 5 bases; J trimming: 4 bases; junction bases outside the gene matches: 11. This CDR3 comprises 16 residues. Germline V gives CDR1 LGHNT, CDR2 FRNRAP. This clonotype was counted ten times or more. No antigen is known for it. Assembly of TCR beta libraries relied on iRepertoire HTBI primers together with Arm-PCR of CDR3 regions. TCRdb used MiXCR to reprocess the multiplex PCR reads, holding one entry per CDR3 protein. Of 300,000 to 400,000 distinct CDR3 sequences in the sample, around 15% were seen once. The time point was: newly diagnosed GD, antithyroid drugs for less than 3 months. PBMC RNA served as the TCR library source. Study-wide results and caveats: Persistent Graves' cases showed lower TCR diversity than newly diagnosed cases.

The chain is built from TRBV12-5 and TRBJ1-5; 7 nucleotides match TRBD1. The material was peripheral blood mononuclear cells (PBMCs), obtained at new diagnosis, from a patient treated with antithyroid drugs. This clonotype was obtained from a female donor with Graves disease. CDR3 sequence reads: CASGRFQGQLNQPQHF. The DNA of the CDR3 is TGTGCTAGTGGTCGTTTTCAGGGACAGCTTAATCAGCCCCAGCATTTT. The complete variable domain, with remaining parts taken from reference TRBV12-5 and TRBJ1-5, reads DARVTQTPRHKVTEMGQEVTMRCQPILGHNTVFWYRQTMMQGLELLAYFRNRAPLDDSGMPKDRFSAEMPDATLATLKIQPSEPRDSAVYFCASGRFQGQLNQPQHFGDGTRLSIL.